These T cell receptor beta chains were read from a single sample in a study of CD8+ T cells in alopecia areata. Sequenced by immunoSEQ multiplex PCR; TCRdb stores in-frame clones only, minus some. Of more than 90,000 clones listed, about three fifths are singletons. This material consisted of CD8+ T cells sorted from blood, taken at approximately week 61, from a patient treated with tofacitinib. All receptors come from a human donor with alopecia areata. Each CDR3 is given with its conserved first and last residue. Each record gives: V gene, J gene, clone size, D gene, CDR3 DNA, CDR3 protein. D genes are given only for firm matches. The size field is filled for only some rows; it gives once, few, many or a size class.

>TRBV7-9|TRBJ2-5|-|-
TGTGCCAGCAGACCACAGGTGGGGGGGCCTGAGACCCAGTACTTC
CASRPQVGGPETQYF
>TRBV27|TRBJ2-4|-|-
TGTGCCAGCAGTCCTCGGTTAGCCAAAAACATTCAGTACTTC
CASSPRLAKNIQYF
>TRBV29-1|TRBJ2-5|-|TRBD2
TGCAGCGCCCACGTGACTAGCGGGGCCCTAAACTTCCAAGAGACCCAGTACTTC
CSAHVTSGALNFQETQYF
>TRBV7-8|TRBJ2-1|-|TRBD2
TGTGCCAGCAGCTTTGGGGGGGGTAATGAGCAGTTCTTC
CASSFGGGNEQFF
>TRBV29-1|TRBJ1-2|-|-
TGCAGCACCGGGGATAACTATGGCTACACCTTC
CSTGDNYGYTF
>TRBV29-1|TRBJ1-5|-|TRBD1
TGCAGCGTAGGGACAGGGAATAGCAATCAGCCCCAGCATTTT
CSVGTGNSNQPQHF
>TRBV9|TRBJ1-5|-|TRBD1
TGTGCCAGCAGCGCCGAAGGACAGGGAGGACAGCCCCAGCATTTT
CASSAEGQGGQPQHF
>TRBV6-6|TRBJ2-3|-|-
TGTGCCAGCAGCCAGTCCCCCGCTAGCACAGATACGCAGTATTTT
CASSQSPASTDTQYF
>TRBV7-9|TRBJ2-7|-|TRBD2
TGTGCCAGCAGCCCCGCCGGGACTAGCGGCTCCTACGAGCAGTACTTC
CASSPAGTSGSYEQYF
>TRBV2|TRBJ2-2|-|-
TGTGCCAGCAGTAACACACGGTGGGAGAACACCGGGGAGCTGTTTTTT
CASSNTRWENTGELFF
>TRBV13|TRBJ2-7|few|-
TGTGCCAGCAGCTTAGGCGGGGGATTCGACGAGCAGTACTTC
CASSLGGGFDEQYF
>TRBV4-1|TRBJ1-2|-|TRBD1
TGCGCCAGCAGCCAACAGGGGGCCTATGGCTACACCTTC
CASSQQGAYGYTF
>TRBV27|TRBJ2-5|-|-
TGTGCCAGCAGTGGTTTGGACAAGCAAGAGACCCAGTACTTC
CASSGLDKQETQYF
>TRBV19|TRBJ2-1|once|-
TGTGCCAGTAAGGATAGCTCCTACAATGAGCAGTTCTTC
CASKDSSYNEQFF
>TRBV7-8|TRBJ2-1|-|-
TGTGCCAGCAGCGCATTCAAGGGGCAGTTCTTC
CASSAFKGQFF
>TRBV7-8|TRBJ1-5|-|-
TGTGCCAGCAGCCCCCACAGTTCCAATCAGCCCCAGCATTTT
CASSPHSSNQPQHF
>TRBV13|TRBJ2-4|-|TRBD1
TGTGCCAGCAGCTGGCAGGGGGAAAACATTCAGTACTTC
CASSWQGENIQYF
>TRBV5-6|TRBJ1-1|-|-
TGTGCCAGCACCCCCAACCCAGTGAACACTGAAGCTTTCTTT
CASTPNPVNTEAFF
>TRBV4-1|TRBJ1-2|-|-
TGCGCCAGCAGCGTTCAGATTGGGGGGCTTGGCTACACCTTC
CASSVQIGGLGYTF
>TRBV27|TRBJ2-5|-|TRBD2
TGTGCCAGCAGTGGTGGGACTAGCGGGGGGGCCCGTGAGACCCAGTACTTC
CASSGGTSGGARETQYF
>TRBV4-1|TRBJ1-5|-|-
TGCGCCAGCAGCCAAGATGTTAGCCTCCCTTGGGGATATAGCAATCAGCCCCAGCATTTT
CASSQDVSLPWGYSNQPQHF
>TRBV30|TRBJ2-5|-|-
TGTGCCTGGAGTGTACTCGGCGGGACCAACCAAGAGACCCAGTACTTC
CAWSVLGGTNQETQYF
>TRBV23-1|TRBJ1-5|-|TRBD1
TGCGCCAGCAGGAGGGCCCGTGACAGGGGCAGTCAGCCCCAGCATTTT
CASRRARDRGSQPQHF
>TRBV5-1|TRBJ2-1|-|-
TGCGCCAGCGGGGAGAGCTCCTACAATGAGCAGTTCTTC
CASGESSYNEQFF
>TRBV10-2|TRBJ2-1|-|TRBD2
TGCGCCAGCAGTGATTACGGGACTAGCGGGGGGGCCGATGAGCAGTTCTTC
CASSDYGTSGGADEQFF
>TRBV2|TRBJ2-1|-|-
TGTGCCAGCAGAGGCAGCGGGGAGCAGTTCTTC
CASRGSGEQFF
>TRBV10-3|TRBJ1-1|-|-
TGTGCCATCAAGAATATGGGACACTTAAACACTGAAGCTTTCTTT
CAIKNMGHLNTEAFF
>TRBV29-1|TRBJ1-2|-|-
TGCAGCGTCCCCCCTGAGGGCGGGGAGGCCTATGGCTACACCTTC
CSVPPEGGEAYGYTF
>TRBV7-9|TRBJ1-1|-|-
TGTGGGAGACGGAGGGGCGAGAAAGGTACTGAAGCTTTCTTT
CGRRRGEKGTEAFF
>TRBV4-1|TRBJ2-1|-|-
TGCGCCAGCAGCCGAATACTAGGGGAGGATGAGCAGTTCTTC
CASSRILGEDEQFF
>TRBV30|TRBJ1-5|few|-
TGTGCCTGGACCCGAGGGGGGGGTTATAGCAATCAGCCCCAGCATTTT
CAWTRGGGYSNQPQHF
>TRBV6-5|TRBJ1-4|-|TRBD1
TGTGCCAGCAGTTACTTCAGCAGGGGGCTGAGGGAAAAACTGTTTTTT
CASSYFSRGLREKLFF